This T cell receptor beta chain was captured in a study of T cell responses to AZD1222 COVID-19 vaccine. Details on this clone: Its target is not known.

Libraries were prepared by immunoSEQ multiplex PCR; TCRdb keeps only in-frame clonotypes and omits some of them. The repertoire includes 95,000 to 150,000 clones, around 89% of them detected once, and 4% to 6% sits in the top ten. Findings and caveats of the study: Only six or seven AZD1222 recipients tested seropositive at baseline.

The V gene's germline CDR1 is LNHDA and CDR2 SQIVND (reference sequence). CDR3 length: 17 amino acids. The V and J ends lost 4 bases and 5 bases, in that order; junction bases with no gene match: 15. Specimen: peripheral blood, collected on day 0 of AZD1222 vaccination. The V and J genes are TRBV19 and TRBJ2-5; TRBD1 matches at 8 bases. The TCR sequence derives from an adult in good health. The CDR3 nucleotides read TGTGCCAGTAGTAATCTTAATCGGCAGGGGGCTTCTGAGACCCAGTACTTC. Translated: CASSNLNRQGASETQYF.